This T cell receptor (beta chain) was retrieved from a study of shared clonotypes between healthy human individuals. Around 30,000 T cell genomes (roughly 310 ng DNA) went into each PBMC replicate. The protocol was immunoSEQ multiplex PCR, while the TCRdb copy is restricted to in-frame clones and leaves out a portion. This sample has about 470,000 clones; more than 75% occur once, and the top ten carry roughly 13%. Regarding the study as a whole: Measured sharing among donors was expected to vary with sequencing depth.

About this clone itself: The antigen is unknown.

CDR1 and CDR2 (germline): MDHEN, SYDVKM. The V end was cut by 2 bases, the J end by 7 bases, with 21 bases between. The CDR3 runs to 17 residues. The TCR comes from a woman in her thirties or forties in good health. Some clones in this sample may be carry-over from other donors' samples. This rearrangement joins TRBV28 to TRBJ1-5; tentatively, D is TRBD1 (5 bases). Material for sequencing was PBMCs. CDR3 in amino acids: CASSLRRDLFRYQPQHF. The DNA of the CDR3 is TGTGCCAGCAGTTTACGCAGGGATTTGTTTCGTTACCAGCCCCAGCATTTT.